This T cell receptor (beta chain) was recorded in a study of metastatic and nonmetastatic thyroid tumors. About the research overall: Where malignant and benign thyroid patients were concerned, repertoires were compared across blood and tumor or nodule tissue. Notes on the study in general: Patients with malignant thyroid tumors reportedly had significantly higher TCR beta diversity than those with benign nodules, in blood and tumor.

This CDR3 is built from 15 residues. In germline, CDR1 is DFQATT, CDR2 SNEGSKA (reference sequence). V shed 6 bases, J shed 3 bases, and the junction held 9 bases outside the gene matches. Original processing methods: Clinicopathological groups differed in CDR3, with these differences serving to build a distant-metastasis classifier for papillary thyroid cancer. TCRdb re-called the PCR reads through MiXCR. Here the V and J calls rest on TCRdb's processing, not on the authors' analysis. The table records 29,000 or so clones, 4% to 5% of them present only once. No patient received treatment before thyroid surgery. Ten or more counts support this clone. The antigen is not known.

The source is a female donor with papillary thyroid cancer or a benign thyroid nodule (not recorded which). Some clones in this sample may be carry-over from other donors' samples. J is TRBJ2-3 and V is TRBV20-1; 10 bases align to TRBD1. Sequencing was performed on blood. CDR3 region: CSAPRQGAQTDTQYF. CDR3 bases: TGCAGTGCGCCCCGACAGGGGGCGCAGACAGATACGCAGTATTTT.